This TCR beta chain came from a study of blood T cell repertoires in COVID-19. Background on the study: There were acute and convalescent COVID-19 samples, and they came from the United States, Italy and Spain. T cells, B-cell-depleted T cells, or PBMCs supplied cDNA or gDNA.

In the original processing: The authors estimated nucleated cell counts from reference gene primer amplification. TCRdb keeps only in-frame clones here, not all; method: immunoSEQ multiplex PCR. V, J and clone size were drawn from that table, and D and trimming were deduced from the DNA. The sample shows over 85,000 clones, roughly 84% of them seen only once. V lost 5 bases to trimming and J lost 4 bases; unmatched junction nucleotides: 10. Per the germline V gene, CDR1 is MNHNY and CDR2 is SVGAGI (reference sequence). CDR3 length equals 15 residues. The source is a human donor in a cohort sampled during active COVID-19. The rearrangement uses TRBV6-6 and TRBJ2-7, with 8 bases aligning to TRBD1. The material sequenced was peripheral blood. The CDR3: CASSLRQGLGYEQYF. The CDR3 nucleotides read TGTGCCAGCAGTCTAAGACAGGGGTTAGGGTACGAGCAGTACTTC.